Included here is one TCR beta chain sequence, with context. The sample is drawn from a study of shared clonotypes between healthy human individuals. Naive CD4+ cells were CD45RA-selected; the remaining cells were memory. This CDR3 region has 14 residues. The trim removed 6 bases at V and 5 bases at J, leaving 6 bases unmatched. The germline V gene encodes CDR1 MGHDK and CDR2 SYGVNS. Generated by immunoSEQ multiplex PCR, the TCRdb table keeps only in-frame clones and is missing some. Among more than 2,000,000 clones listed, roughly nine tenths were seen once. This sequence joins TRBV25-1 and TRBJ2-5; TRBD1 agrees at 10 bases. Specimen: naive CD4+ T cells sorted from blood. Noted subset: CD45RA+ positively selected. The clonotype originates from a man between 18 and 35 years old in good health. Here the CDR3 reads CASRSTGGFETQYF. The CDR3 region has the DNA TGTGCCAGCAGGTCGACAGGGGGCTTTGAGACCCAGTACTTC.